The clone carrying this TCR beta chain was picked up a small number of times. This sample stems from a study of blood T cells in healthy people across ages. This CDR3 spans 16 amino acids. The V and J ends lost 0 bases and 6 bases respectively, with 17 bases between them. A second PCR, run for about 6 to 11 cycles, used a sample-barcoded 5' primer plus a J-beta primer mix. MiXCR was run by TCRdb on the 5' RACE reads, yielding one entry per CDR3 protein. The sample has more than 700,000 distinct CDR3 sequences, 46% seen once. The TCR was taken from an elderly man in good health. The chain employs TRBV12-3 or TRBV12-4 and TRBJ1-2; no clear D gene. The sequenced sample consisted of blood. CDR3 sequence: CASSLAGSNSPNGYTF. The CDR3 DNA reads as TGTGCCAGCAGTTTAGCGGGGTCTAACTCCCCCAATGGCTACACCTTC.